These 4 T cell receptor beta chains share one sample of origin, sequenced in a study of post-analysis software for immune sequencing data. The TCR beta cDNA libraries contained unique molecular identifiers. A single record per CDR3 protein comes from TCRdb applying MiXCR to the PCR reads. The sample lists about 160,000 distinct CDR3 sequences, under 40% seen once, with under 30% in the top ten. The sample in question was blood, obtained after autologous hematopoietic stem cell transplantation. These receptor sequences come from a girl aged 10-17 years with multiple sclerosis.

In this sample, this clonotype turned up once. This chain connects TRBV4-3 to TRBJ1-3; D gene uncertain. The germline V and J ends were trimmed by 3 bases and 4 bases, with 7 bases remaining between them. Germline loops: CDR1 LGHNA, CDR2 YSLEER. The CDR3 contains 13 residues. The CDR3 coding sequence is TGCGCCAGCAGCCAGACAAGGGGAAACACCATATATTTT. Its protein is CASSQTRGNTIYF.

The CDR3 DNA reads as TGTGCCAGTAGTTCAGGGGGCCCAGATACGCAGTATTTT. Amino acids: CASSSGGPDTQYF. This chain uses TRBV19 with TRBJ2-3; TRBD1 agrees at 8 bases. V shed 5 bases and J 4 bases; nucleotides not matched to a gene: 2. The CDR3 spans 13 residues. Germline lookup yields CDR1 LNHDA and CDR2 SQIVND (reference sequence).

This clonotype was detected only once. The chain couples TRBV7-8 to TRBJ2-7; TRBD2 matches 8 bases. The CDR3 sequence is 14 residues long. Germline CDR1 reads SGHVS; CDR2 reads FQNEAQ. Unmatched junction bases numbered 2, after V lost 1 base and J lost 3 bases. The CDR3 bases are TGTGCCAGCAGCTTAGATCGGGGGGGCTACGAGCAGTACTTC. Translating it yields CASSLDRGGYEQYF. Full variable domain (rest looked up from reference TRBV7-8 and TRBJ2-7): GAGVSQSPRYKVAKRGQDVALRCDPISGHVSLFWYQQALGQGPEFLTYFQNEAQLDKSGLPSDRFFAERPEGSVSTLKIQRTQQEDSAVYLCASSLDRGGYEQYFGPGTRLTVT.

J is TRBJ2-1 and V is TRBV6-2 or TRBV6-3; D is undetermined. Germline V gene lookup returns CDR1 MNHEY and CDR2 SVGEGT. Trimming shortened V by 2 bases and J by 6 bases, and 11 bases separated the two germline ends. The CDR3 runs to 14 residues. The CDR3 DNA follows: TGTGCCAGCAGTTACCGCCCAGAAGCCAATGAGCAGTTCTTC. Its translation is CASSYRPEANEQFF.